This TCR beta chain was recorded in a study of blood T cell repertoires in COVID-19. Study details: The United States, Italy and Spain were the sources of the acute and convalescent COVID-19 samples. PBMCs, B-cell-depleted T cells, or T cells provided the cDNA or gDNA that made up the material.

Repertoires were generated with immunoSEQ multiplex PCR, while TCRdb's copy carries only in-frame clones and drops some. Among some 230,000 clones, about 86% were seen once, and the ten largest hold 1.3%. V shed 3 bases and J 1 base; nucleotides not matched to a gene: 6. The CDR3 contains 16 residues. Germline-derived CDR1 and CDR2 are LNHDA and SQIVND (reference sequence). Enrollees, roughly 18 to 90 years old, lived in approximately 25 US areas. The chain carries TRBV19 and TRBJ2-1; TRBD2 matches 7 bases. The sample comprised PBMCs or T cells enriched from blood (not recorded which). The receptor was derived from a woman in her forties with acute COVID-19. CDR3 residues: CASSIRAGRSYNEQFF. The CDR3 DNA reads as TGTGCCAGTAGTATTAGAGCGGGAAGGTCCTACAATGAGCAGTTCTTC.